This T cell receptor beta chain was found in a study of blood T cell repertoires in COVID-19. Only in-frame clones appear in the TCRdb table, and some are missing; sequencing was by immunoSEQ multiplex PCR. Of some 280,000 clones in the sample, just under 85% were seen once. Per the germline V gene, CDR1 is LNHDA and CDR2 is SQIVND (reference sequence). The CDR3 contains 17 residues. V was pared by 6 bases and J by 1 base, with 9 bases of the junction left unmatched. This TCR derives from a woman aged 45-59 years with active or convalescent COVID-19. The rearrangement uses TRBV19 and TRBJ1-5, with TRBD1 matching 10 bases. What was sequenced was peripheral blood. DNA for the CDR3: TGTGCCAGTAGATCGGTAGGACAGGGGGTAAGCAATCAGCCCCAGCATTTT. It translates to CASRSVGQGVSNQPQHF.